One sample yielded the 18 T cell receptor beta chains listed below, sequenced in a study of type 1 regulatory T cells. General study results and limits: Compared with non-Tr1 cells, Tr1 cells showed a narrower TCR repertoire.

In TCRdb, the reads were re-called with MiXCR into one record per CDR3 protein. Here the sample spans tens of thousands of distinct CDR3 sequences, less than 25% being singletons. The antigens these receptors bind are not known. Sequenced input: cultured type 1 regulatory T (Tr1) cells, either the whole culture or a sorted fraction (not recorded which). Receptors originate from a human donor in good health.

With respect to this clonotype: The junction departs from germline at one end; a sequencing error may be responsible. This chain connects TRBV23-1 to TRBJ2-3; a weak D match, TRBD2 (5 bases). TRBV23-1 is an ORF, with its function uncertain. The CDR3 loop spans 16 amino acids. CDR3 sequence (DNA): TGCGCCAGCAGTCAATCGTCCGAGAGCGGAACAGATATGCAGTATTTT. It yields the protein CASSQSSESGTDMQYF.

The chain carries TRBV5-1 and TRBJ1-1, with D possibly being TRBD1 (5 bases). Trimming removed 4 bases from V and 6 bases from J, with 13 bases in between. Germline lookup yields CDR1 SGHRS and CDR2 YFSETQ. This CDR3 is 13 amino acids long. The CDR3 loop reads CASSGSRDAEAFF. CDR3 coding DNA: TGCGCCAGCAGCGGGTCTCGGGACGCTGAAGCTTTCTTT.

This clonotype showed up just a few times. The J gene is TRBJ2-3, the V gene TRBV20-1; weak D call: TRBD2 (6 bases). V lost 0 bases, J lost 0 bases, and 13 bases lay in between. CDR1 DFQATT and CDR2 SNEGSKA come from the germline V gene (reference sequence). The CDR3 runs to 16 residues. DNA of the CDR3: TGCAGTGCTAGAGACCCTGGGCGGGGAAGCACAGATACGCAGTATTTT. Translation: CSARDPGRGSTDTQYF.

In this sample, this clonotype turned up many times. The chain couples TRBV7-8 to TRBJ2-3; 7 bases map to TRBD2. Germline V gives CDR1 SGHVS, CDR2 FQNEAQ. The junction had 11 bases not matched to a gene; V was cut back by 8 bases and J by 0 bases. The CDR3 length is 16 residues. The CDR3 nucleotides read TGTGCCAGCTCGTATTTAAGTAGCGGGAGCACAGATACGCAGTATTTT. Translation: CASSYLSSGSTDTQYF.

In its sample, this clonotype was seen many times. The chain is built from TRBV12-3 or TRBV12-4 and TRBJ2-1; the match to TRBD1 covers 8 bases. The CDR3 covers 14 residues. The V segment lost 6 bases and the J segment 8 bases; nucleotides outside the gene matches: 9. The CDR3 DNA reads TGTGCCAGCAGAAGACAGGGGCGGTATTATGAGCAGTTCTTC. Translated, it gives CASRRQGRYYEQFF.

This clonotype has ten or more counts. The chain employs TRBV15 and TRBJ1-5, with D hard to call. Trimming shortened V by 5 bases and J by 1 base, and 6 bases separated the two germline ends. The CDR3 loop spans 13 amino acids. Germline V lookup: CDR1 LNHNV, CDR2 YYDKDF (reference sequence). CDR3 region: CATSRHSNQPQHF. The CDR3 DNA sequence: TGTGCCACCAGCCGTCACAGCAATCAGCCCCAGCATTTT.

The rearrangement links TRBV5-1 to TRBJ2-3; D may be TRBD2 (6 bases). CDR1 is SGHRS and CDR2 is YFSETQ in the germline V gene. V lost 2 bases and J 0 bases, leaving 10 bases between the germline ends. CDR3 length: 15 residues. This CDR3 reads CASSLGGPSTDTQYF. The CDR3, as DNA: TGCGCCAGCAGCTTAGGAGGGCCGAGCACAGATACGCAGTATTTT.

The V gene is TRBV27, the J gene TRBJ2-7, with no clear D. CDR1 and CDR2 from the germline V gene are MNHEY and SMNVEV (reference sequence). V was pared by 2 bases and J by 3 bases, with 11 bases between. The CDR3 length is 14 residues. CDR3 DNA sequence: TGTGCCAGCAGTTTACGGGTTCCGTACTACGAGCAGTACTTC. Protein sequence: CASSLRVPYYEQYF.

The chain couples TRBV7-9 to TRBJ2-1, with D unclear. This CDR3 has 13 residues. Germline V lookup: CDR1 SEHNR, CDR2 FQNEAQ (reference sequence). V dropped 7 bases and J dropped 6 bases, with 13 bases sitting between them. The CDR3 region is CASTKTLANEQFF. In nucleotides, the CDR3 is TGTGCCAGCACCAAAACCCTGGCCAATGAGCAGTTCTTC.

There are a few counts of this clonotype. The rearrangement links TRBV5-1 to TRBJ2-5, with D perhaps matching TRBD2 (6 bases). The ends were cut back, 5 bases at V and 3 bases at J, with 23 bases in the middle. The length of the CDR3 is 17 residues. CDR1 is SGHRS and CDR2 is YFSETQ in the germline V gene. CDR3 residues: CASRHPRNGGEKETQYF. CDR3 nucleotides: TGCGCCAGCAGACACCCTCGGAACGGCGGGGAAAAAGAGACCCAGTACTTC. The full variable domain, its missing parts supplied by reference TRBV5-1 and TRBJ2-5, is KAGVTQTPRYLIKTRGQQVTLSCSPISGHRSVSWYQQTPGQGLQFLFEYFSETQRNKGNFPGRFSGRQFSNSRSEMNVSTLELGDSALYLCASRHPRNGGEKETQYFGPGTRLLVL.

In nucleotides, the CDR3 is TGTGCCAGCAATGACCCCCCCAACAATGAGCAGTTCTTC. Residues: CASNDPPNNEQFF. The chain uses TRBV2 and TRBJ2-1; D unclear. The CDR3 extends over 13 amino acids. Germline V gives CDR1 SNHLY, CDR2 FYNNEI. The V gene lost 7 bases and the J gene lost 5 bases, with 12 bases spanning the gap. Combining the CDR3 with reference TRBV2 and TRBJ2-1 gives the whole variable domain EPEVTQTPSHQVTQMGQEVILRCVPISNHLYFYWYRQILGQKVEFLVSFYNNEISEKSEIFDDQFSVERPDGSNFTLKIRSTKLEDSAMYFCASNDPPNNEQFFGPGTRLTVL.

V is TRBV7-9 and J is TRBJ2-5; 9 bases line up with TRBD1. Losses at the gene ends were 1 base for V and 5 bases for J; bases not matched to a gene: 8. This CDR3 region has 16 residues. Germline-derived CDR1 and CDR2 are SEHNR and FQNEAQ (reference sequence). Written as DNA, the CDR3 is TGTGCCAGCAGCTTAGAGGGGACAGGGACCTGGGAGACCCAGTACTTC. Amino acids: CASSLEGTGTWETQYF.

This clonotype was seen ten or more times. This rearrangement joins TRBV5-1 to TRBJ1-3; 8 bases are shared with TRBD1. The germline V gene encodes CDR1 SGHRS and CDR2 YFSETQ. The CDR3 runs to 16 residues. After removal of 2 bases from V and 0 bases from J, the junction contained 4 bases not matched to a gene. DNA for the CDR3: TGCGCCAGCAGCTTAGAGACAGGGGCCTCTGGAAACACCATATATTTT. As protein: CASSLETGASGNTIYF. The variable domain in full, completed from reference TRBV5-1 and TRBJ1-3, reads KAGVTQTPRYLIKTRGQQVTLSCSPISGHRSVSWYQQTPGQGLQFLFEYFSETQRNKGNFPGRFSGRQFSNSRSEMNVSTLELGDSALYLCASSLETGASGNTIYFGEGSWLTVV.

This chain joins TRBV25-1 and TRBJ1-5; D not resolved. Germline V lookup: CDR1 MGHDK, CDR2 SYGVNS. This CDR3 has 13 amino acids. V was pared by 6 bases and J by 4 bases, with 10 bases between. The CDR3 protein is CASSAGKNQPQHF. The CDR3 coding sequence is TGTGCCAGCAGCGCCGGGAAAAATCAGCCCCAGCATTTT.

This clonotype was counted a few times. This chain connects TRBV7-9 to TRBJ2-7; 8 bases map to TRBD1. The germline V gene has CDR1 SEHNR and CDR2 FQNEAQ (reference sequence). V gave up 4 bases and J gave up 4 bases; unmatched junction bases: 12. This CDR3 is 16 amino acids long. CDR3 in DNA: TGTGCCAGCAGCTCCCTTCCGGGACAGGTTCCTTACGAGCAGTACTTC. It codes for CASSSLPGQVPYEQYF.

The rearrangement uses TRBV19 and TRBJ1-2; 9 bases are a match to TRBD1. J gave up 3 bases and V 4 bases, and 12 bases lay outside the gene matches. The CDR3 has 17 residues. CDR1 is LNHDA, CDR2 SQIVND, per germline (reference sequence). CDR3 sequence (DNA): TGTGCCAGTAGTACACGACCCCGGGACAGGGTTTACTATGGCTACACCTTC. Translation gives CASSTRPRDRVYYGYTF.

This clonotype showed up just a few times. The rearrangement uses TRBV12-3 or TRBV12-4 and TRBJ2-3, with 8 bases fitting TRBD1. There are 19 residues in the CDR3. The trim removed 3 bases at V and 2 bases at J, leaving 16 bases unmatched. The CDR3 DNA follows: TGTGCCAGCAGTTTCTCCCAGGGGGCAGGGATTTTAGCCACAGATACGCAGTATTTT. The encoded protein is CASSFSQGAGILATDTQYF.

The chain combines TRBV29-1 with TRBJ1-1; D is perhaps TRBD1 (5 bases). Germline V CDR1 and CDR2: SQVTM, ANQGSEA. V lost 4 bases, J lost 5 bases, and 14 bases lay in between. The CDR3 covers 13 residues. CDR3 nucleotides: TGCAGCGTTGTAGGGCAGGGTAGAACTGAAGCTTTCTTT. It yields the protein CSVVGQGRTEAFF.